Listed below are T cell receptor beta chains from one sample, sequenced in a study of response to subunit inactivated influenza vaccine. TCRdb processed the RT-PCR reads anew with MiXCR; each CDR3 protein has one entry. The sample includes 400,000 to 650,000 distinct CDR3 sequences, roughly 7.9% of them seen just once. The sequencing here drew on PBMCs from blood, taken around 2 years after vaccination. Receptors were obtained from a man aged 50 to 75 who received an inactivated influenza vaccine. Both conserved end residues are part of each CDR3. A D gene is named only where the DNA matches it firmly. A row's size may be missing; if present it is once, few, many or a size class.

J	V	size	D	CDR3	DNA
TRBJ2-5	TRBV6-1	.	TRBD2	CASRSGLAGGHRRTQYF	TGTGCCAGCAGATCCGGACTAGCGGGAGGACATCGGCGGACCCAGTACTTC
TRBJ2-7	TRBV6-2/TRBV6-3	many	.	CASSSRPDYEQYF	TGTGCCAGCAGCTCACGCCCCGACTACGAGCAGTACTTC
TRBJ2-3	TRBV6-1	.	.	CASSTGGGVQYF	TGTGCCAGCAGTACCGGGGGAGGTGTGCAGTATTTT
TRBJ2-2	TRBV30	few	.	CAWRLGAGMMLDTGELFF	TGTGCCTGGAGGTTGGGGGCTGGAATGATGCTAGACACCGGGGAGCTGTTTTTT
TRBJ2-2	TRBV4-3	.	TRBD2	CASSHMTSGGANTGELFF	TGCGCCAGCAGCCATATGACTAGCGGGGGGGCAAACACCGGGGAGCTGTTTTTT
TRBJ2-7	TRBV5-6	many	.	CASSLLFRDYEQYF	TGTGCCAGCAGCTTGCTCTTCCGGGATTACGAGCAGTACTTC
TRBJ2-7	TRBV27	few	.	CASSRTGFPQHSYEQYF	TGTGCCAGCAGTCGAACAGGATTCCCACAACACTCCTACGAGCAGTACTTC
TRBJ2-1	TRBV12-3/TRBV12-4	few	TRBD1	CASSNRDRAYEQFF	TGTGCCAGCAGTAACCGGGACAGGGCCTATGAGCAGTTCTTC
TRBJ2-7	TRBV9	few	.	CASSPRPTEQYF	TGTGCCAGCAGCCCCCGCCCAACCGAGCAGTACTTC
TRBJ2-3	TRBV11-2	.	TRBD2	CASSLEGWEGRLDTQYF	TGTGCCAGCAGCTTAGAAGGGTGGGAGGGCCGTCTAGATACGCAGTATTTT
TRBJ2-7	TRBV28	few	TRBD2	CASRKPGLAYSKQYF	TGTGCCAGCAGAAAACCGGGACTAGCGTACTCTAAGCAGTACTTC
TRBJ2-1	TRBV3-1	.	TRBD2	CASSQEGSGGYNEQFF	TGTGCCAGCAGCCAAGAAGGTAGCGGGGGTTACAATGAGCAGTTCTTC
TRBJ2-3	TRBV15	.	.	CATSMTGTDTQYF	TGTGCCACCAGCATGACGGGCACAGATACGCAGTATTTT
TRBJ1-1	TRBV9	once	.	CASSVGRGGWNTEAFF	TGTGCCAGCAGCGTAGGTAGGGGTGGATGGAATACTGAAGCTTTCTTT
TRBJ2-5	TRBV30	many	TRBD1	CAWALGGFETQYF	TGTGCCTGGGCCTTAGGGGGCTTTGAGACCCAGTACTTC
TRBJ2-1	TRBV7-2	few	TRBD2	CASSIAGDTYNVQFF	TGTGCCAGCAGCATAGCGGGAGACACCTACAATGTGCAGTTCTTC
TRBJ2-5	TRBV10-2	many	.	CASSEQFQETQYF	TGCGCCAGCAGTGAACAGTTCCAAGAGACCCAGTACTTC
TRBJ1-1	TRBV4-3	few	.	CASSQDPTNTEAFF	TGCGCCAGCAGCCAAGATCCGACGAACACTGAAGCTTTCTTT
TRBJ2-3	TRBV6-2/TRBV6-3	few	TRBD2	CASSAGTSDTDTQYF	TGTGCCAGCAGCGCCGGGACTAGCGACACAGATACGCAGTATTTT
TRBJ2-2	TRBV20-1	few	.	CSASTGFYTGELFF	TGCAGTGCTAGTACCGGGTTTTACACCGGGGAGCTGTTTTTT
TRBJ2-1	TRBV28	many	TRBD1	CASSGGTGLIYNEQFF	TGTGCCAGCAGTGGAGGGACAGGACTTATTTACAATGAGCAGTTCTTC
TRBJ1-2	TRBV11-2	.	TRBD1	CASSYGTGGFGYTF	TGTGCCAGCAGCTATGGGACAGGGGGTTTTGGCTACACCTTC
TRBJ2-1	TRBV4-2	.	TRBD2	CASSQDSSGSYNEQFF	TGTGCCAGCAGCCAAGATTCAAGCGGGAGCTACAATGAGCAGTTCTTC
TRBJ1-4	TRBV7-9	few	.	CASSLGAVSFNEKLFF	TGTGCCAGCAGCTTAGGGGCAGTGAGTTTTAATGAAAAACTGTTTTTT
TRBJ2-1	TRBV20-1	.	.	CSASWQGMYNEQFF	TGCAGTGCTAGCTGGCAGGGGATGTACAATGAGCAGTTCTTC
TRBJ1-6	TRBV5-1	.	.	CASSFLGDPNSPLHF	TGCGCCAGCAGCTTCCTCGGGGATCCGAATTCACCCCTCCACTTT
TRBJ1-1	TRBV5-1	.	TRBD1	CASSLKGQGDTEAFF	TGCGCCAGCAGCTTGAAGGGACAGGGCGACACTGAAGCTTTCTTT
TRBJ2-3	TRBV20-1	many	TRBD2	CSARPLAGDYTDTQYF	TGCAGTGCTAGGCCCTTAGCGGGAGATTACACAGATACGCAGTATTTT
TRBJ2-3	TRBV4-2	many	TRBD2	CASSALAGGPDTQYF	TGTGCCAGCAGCGCACTAGCGGGGGGTCCAGATACGCAGTATTTT
TRBJ2-2	TRBV15	.	TRBD1	CATSRVQGASSTGELFF	TGTGCCACCAGCAGAGTTCAGGGGGCGTCGAGCACCGGGGAGCTGTTTTTT
TRBJ2-4	TRBV4-2	many	.	CASSQASGLAKNIQYF	TGTGCCAGCAGCCAAGCATCGGGTCTAGCCAAAAACATTCAGTACTTC